The present T cell receptor (beta chain) was sequenced within a study of T-cell memory formation after mild COVID-19. Study details: Clusters were largely donor specific. Overall study results and limits: Some clones that responded were present in memory (sampled pre-infection), which suggests cross-reactive memory joined.

TCRdb reprocessed the 5' RACE reads via MiXCR and lists one record per CDR3 protein. This table holds about 430,000 distinct CDR3 sequences, over 15% found once. Germline values: CDR1 DFQATT, CDR2 SNEGSKA (reference sequence). Trimming left V 4 bases short and J 6 bases short, with 10 bases between. There are 12 residues in the CDR3. This clonotype was counted between two and nine times. Its antigen is still unknown. V usage is TRBV20-1 and J usage is TRBJ2-1; D gene unclear. Sequencing input: PBMCs or a T cell subset sorted from them (not recorded which). The sequence derives from a man younger than 30 who had mild COVID-19 (a few samples of this study predate the infection). Cell type and time point are not known. CDR3 sequence: CSATRPVNEQFF. In nucleotides, the CDR3 is TGCAGTGCTACCCGACCCGTCAATGAGCAGTTCTTC.